This is a list of T cell receptor beta chains from one sample in a study of vaccination and CD4 T cells after COVID-19. One entry per CDR3 protein results from TCRdb running MiXCR on the PCR reads. The sample records 15,000 or so distinct CDR3 sequences, 70% to 80% being singletons. Their antigen targets remain unknown. The source material was CD4+ T cells from blood, cultured in vitro. The source of these receptors is a human donor who had recovered from COVID-19. The CDR3 runs from the conserved cysteine through the conserved F or W. A D gene is named only where the DNA matches it firmly. Rows may omit the clone size; those that give it use once, few, many or a size class.

D gene	J gene	clone size	V gene	CDR3 protein	CDR3 DNA
.	TRBJ1-5	.	TRBV6-1	CASSVLGSNQPQHF	TGTGCCAGCAGTGTCCTTGGAAGCAATCAGCCCCAGCATTTT
.	TRBJ1-6	.	TRBV27	CASSFSGAHNSPLHF	TGTGCCAGCAGTTTTTCGGGGGCCCATAATTCACCCCTCCACTTT
.	TRBJ2-7	.	TRBV23-1	CASIDTRELKDEQYF	TGCGCCAGCATTGATACCAGGGAATTAAAGGACGAGCAGTACTTC
TRBD1	TRBJ1-6	.	TRBV7-9	CASSRGTGDNSPLHF	TGTGCCAGCAGCCGCGGGACAGGGGATAATTCACCCCTCCACTTT
.	TRBJ1-1	.	TRBV7-2	CASRGQLGNTEAFF	TGTGCCAGCAGAGGACAGCTCGGGAACACTGAAGCTTTCTTT
TRBD2	TRBJ2-7	.	TRBV6-1	CASHSGGSYHEQYF	TGTGCCAGCCACAGCGGCGGGAGTTACCACGAGCAGTACTTC
TRBD2	TRBJ2-3	.	TRBV6-2/TRBV6-3	CASSSPGGFSTDTQYF	TGTGCCAGCAGTTCCCCGGGAGGTTTTAGCACAGATACGCAGTATTTT
TRBD2	TRBJ2-2	.	TRBV6-1	CAAAGRTSGSFTGELFF	TGTGCCGCTGCCGGGAGGACTAGCGGGTCCTTCACCGGGGAGCTGTTTTTT
.	TRBJ1-2	few	TRBV20-1	CSARESTGPYGYTF	TGCAGTGCTAGAGAAAGCACAGGGCCCTATGGCTACACCTTC
.	TRBJ1-6	.	TRBV20-1	CSARDLAVSSYNSPLHF	TGCAGTGCTAGAGATCTCGCAGTTAGCTCCTATAATTCACCCCTCCACTTT
.	TRBJ2-1	.	TRBV21-1	CASSNCGAGENEQFF	TGTGCCAGCAGCAATTGTGGAGCGGGAGAGAATGAGCAGTTCTTC
.	TRBJ1-2	.	TRBV6-1	CASSRGETGGYTF	TGTGCCAGCAGCCGCGGTGAGACGGGGGGCTACACCTTC
.	TRBJ2-5	.	TRBV20-1	CSARGKVDRQETQYF	TGCAGTGCTAGGGGGAAGGTGGACAGACAAGAGACCCAGTACTTC
TRBD1	TRBJ1-6	few	TRBV28	CASNTGGGTPLHF	TGTGCCAGCAATACAGGGGGCGGGACACCCCTCCACTTT
.	TRBJ1-5	.	TRBV2	CASSVGGNQPQHF	TGTGCCAGCAGTGTCGGCGGTAATCAGCCCCAGCATTTT
TRBD1	TRBJ2-2	.	TRBV2	CASRPDRGFELFF	TGTGCCAGCAGGCCGGACAGGGGGTTTGAGCTGTTTTTT
.	TRBJ2-5	.	TRBV7-2	CASSRTPYGETQYF	TGTGCCAGCTCTCGAACACCCTATGGGGAGACCCAGTACTTC
.	TRBJ2-4	.	TRBV20-1	CSARGGGGIQYF	TGCAGTGCTAGAGGCGGAGGGGGCATTCAGTACTTC
TRBD2	TRBJ2-3	.	TRBV11-2	CASSPTSGQDTQYF	TGTGCCAGCAGCCCCACTAGCGGACAAGATACGCAGTATTTT
.	TRBJ1-1	.	TRBV27	CASSLRGSTEAFF	TGTGCCAGCAGTTTGAGGGGAAGCACTGAAGCTTTCTTT
TRBD1	TRBJ2-2	.	TRBV7-9	CASSLGQTTGELFF	TGTGCCAGCAGCTTGGGACAGACTACCGGGGAGCTGTTTTTT
TRBD1	TRBJ1-6	.	TRBV4-1	CASSQDQGARASPLHF	TGCGCCAGCAGCCAAGATCAGGGGGCGCGGGCGTCACCCCTCCACTTT